This note documents a single T cell receptor beta chain sequence. The antigen is unknown. The CDR3 covers 14 residues. Trimming removed 7 bases from V and 7 bases from J; junction bases left unmatched: 7. In germline, CDR1 is MNHEY, CDR2 SMNVEV (reference sequence). The data belong to a study of response to subunit inactivated influenza vaccine. Study-level points and caveats: Authors suggested few new T cells are recruited by each seasonal influenza vaccination.

TCRdb ran MiXCR on the RT-PCR reads and lists one entry per CDR3 protein. The table lists about 700,000 distinct CDR3 sequences, about 15% of them singletons. The sample in question was PBMCs from blood, obtained 14 to 15 days before vaccination. The sequence was collected from a man aged 50 to 60 who received an inactivated influenza vaccine. The chain combines TRBV27 with TRBJ1-6; TRBD1 agrees at 7 bases. The CDR3 sequence: CASTPRQGNSPLHF. CDR3 nucleotides: TGTGCCAGCACTCCCCGACAGGGAAATTCACCCCTCCACTTT.